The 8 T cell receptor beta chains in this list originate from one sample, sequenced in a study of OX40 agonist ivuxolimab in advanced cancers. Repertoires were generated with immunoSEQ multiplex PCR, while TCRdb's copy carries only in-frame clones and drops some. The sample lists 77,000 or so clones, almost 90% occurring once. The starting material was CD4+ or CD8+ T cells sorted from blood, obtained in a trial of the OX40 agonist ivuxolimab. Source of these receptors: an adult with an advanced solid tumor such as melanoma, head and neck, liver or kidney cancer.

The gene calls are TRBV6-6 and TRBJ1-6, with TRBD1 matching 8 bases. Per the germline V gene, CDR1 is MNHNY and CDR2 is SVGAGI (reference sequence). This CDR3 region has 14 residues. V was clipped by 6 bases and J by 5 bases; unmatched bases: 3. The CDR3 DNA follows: TGTGCCAGCAGGGCGACAGGGGATAATTCACCCCTCCACTTT. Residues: CASRATGDNSPLHF.

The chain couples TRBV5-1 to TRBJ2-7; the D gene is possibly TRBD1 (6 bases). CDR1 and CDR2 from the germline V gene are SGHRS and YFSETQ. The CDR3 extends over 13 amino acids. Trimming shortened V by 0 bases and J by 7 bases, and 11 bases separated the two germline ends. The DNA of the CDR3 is TGCGCCAGCAGCTTGGAACAGGGTGGGGAGCAGTACTTC. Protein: CASSLEQGGEQYF.

CDR3 nucleotide sequence: TGTGCCAGCAGTGAACGGCGACAGGGTTCCATCTCTGGAAACACCATATATTTT. Translation gives CASSERRQGSISGNTIYF. V is TRBV2 and J is TRBJ1-3; 7 bases line up with TRBD1. V lost 2 bases and J lost 0; bases outside the gene matches: 10. Germline CDR1 SNHLY, CDR2 FYNNEI. The CDR3 loop spans 18 amino acids.

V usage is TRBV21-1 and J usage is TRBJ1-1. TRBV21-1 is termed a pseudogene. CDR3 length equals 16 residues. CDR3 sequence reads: CASSKPDRARNTEAFF. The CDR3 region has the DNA TGTGCCAGCAGCAAACCCGACCGGGCCAGGAACACTGAAGCTTTCTTT.

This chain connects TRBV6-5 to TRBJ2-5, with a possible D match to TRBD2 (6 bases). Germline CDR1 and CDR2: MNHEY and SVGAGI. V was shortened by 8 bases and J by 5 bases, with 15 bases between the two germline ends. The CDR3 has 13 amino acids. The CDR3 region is CASLRWAGETQYF. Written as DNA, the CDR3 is TGTGCCAGCTTGCGATGGGCGGGGGAGACCCAGTACTTC.

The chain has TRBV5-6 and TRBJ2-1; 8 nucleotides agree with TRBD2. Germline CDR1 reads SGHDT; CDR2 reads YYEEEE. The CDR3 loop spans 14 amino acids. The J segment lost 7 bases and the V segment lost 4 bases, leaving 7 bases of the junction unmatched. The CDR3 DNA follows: TGTGCCAGCAGCCGACTAGCGTGGTCAAATGAGCAGTTCTTC. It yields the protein CASSRLAWSNEQFF. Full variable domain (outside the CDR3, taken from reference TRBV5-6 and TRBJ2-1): DAGVTQSPTHLIKTRGQQVTLRCSPKSGHDTVSWYQQALGQGPQFIFQYYEEEERQRGNFPDRFSGHQFPNYSSELNVNALLLGDSALYLCASSRLAWSNEQFFGPGTRLTVL.

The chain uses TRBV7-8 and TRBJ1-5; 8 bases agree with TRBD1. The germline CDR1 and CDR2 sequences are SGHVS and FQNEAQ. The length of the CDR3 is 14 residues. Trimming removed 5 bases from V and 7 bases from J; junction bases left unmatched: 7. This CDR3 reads CASSQETGDQPQHF. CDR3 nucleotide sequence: TGTGCCAGCAGCCAAGAGACAGGGGACCAGCCCCAGCATTTT.

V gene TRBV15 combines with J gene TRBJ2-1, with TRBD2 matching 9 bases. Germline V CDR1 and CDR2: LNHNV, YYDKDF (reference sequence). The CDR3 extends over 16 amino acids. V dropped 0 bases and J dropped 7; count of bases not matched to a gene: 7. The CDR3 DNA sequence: TGTGCCACCAGCAGAGAGGCAAGAGCGGGAGGTAATGAGCAGTTCTTC. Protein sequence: CATSREARAGGNEQFF.